This T cell receptor (beta chain) was recorded in a study of blood T cell repertoires in COVID-19. Study as a whole: Samples of COVID-19 (acute and convalescent) were obtained from the United States, Italy and Spain. The cDNA or gDNA used as material had been derived from T cells, B-cell-depleted T cells, or PBMCs.

Original handling: Estimated nucleated cell counts came from reference gene primer amplification. Method: immunoSEQ multiplex PCR; TCRdb's copy keeps in-frame clones and lacks some. V and J calls and clone size come straight from that table; D and trimming were deduced from the DNA. The table has approximately 230,000 clones, roughly 80% seen once. The CDR3 has 17 residues. CDR1 SGHRS and CDR2 YFSETQ come from the germline V gene. V lost 0 bases, J lost 6 bases, and 21 bases lay in between. This clone has only a few counts. Material: peripheral blood. The receptor was derived from an elderly man with acute or convalescent COVID-19. The chain is built from TRBV5-1 and TRBJ1-2, with D uncertain. CDR3 nucleotide sequence: TGCGCCAGCAGCTTGGCCATTCCTTCGCGAGGTACGCATGGCTACACCTTC. This gives the protein CASSLAIPSRGTHGYTF.